This is a list of T cell receptor beta chains from one sample in a study of cytomegalovirus exposure and HLA in healthy donors. Some clones are missing from TCRdb's copy, which holds only in-frame ones; the method was immunoSEQ multiplex PCR. The sample gives 130,000 to 150,000 clones, just under 80% of which show up once; 2% to 2.5% is in the top ten. Input material: PBMCs. These receptor sequences come from a man aged 25-40 years in good health and CMV-seronegative. Each CDR3 is given with its conserved first and last residue. A D gene is named only where the DNA matches it firmly. Not all rows give a size; the values are once, few, many and, for expanded clones, a class.

J: TRBJ1-1; V: TRBV7-9; D: TRBD1; size: .; DNA: TGTGCCAGCAGCCTAACAGGGGGCGAGAATGAAGCTTTCTTT; CDR3: CASSLTGGENEAFF
J: TRBJ1-1; V: TRBV2; D: .; size: .; DNA: TGTGCCAGCAGGACAGGACCCGAAGCTTTCTTT; CDR3: CASRTGPEAFF
J: TRBJ2-7; V: TRBV6-5; D: .; size: few; DNA: TGTGCCAGCCAACAAGGGGCCAGGGCAGGCGAGCAGTACTTC; CDR3: CASQQGARAGEQYF
J: TRBJ1-2; V: TRBV12-5; D: .; size: .; DNA: TGTGCTAGTGGAATACAGGGATCCAACTATGGCTACACCTTC; CDR3: CASGIQGSNYGYTF
J: TRBJ1-2; V: TRBV28; D: TRBD1; size: once; DNA: TGTGCCAGCAGGGGGGGACAGGGCGGAGGCTACACCTTC; CDR3: CASRGGQGGGYTF
J: TRBJ2-7; V: TRBV30; D: TRBD2; size: .; DNA: TGTGCCCTGGATGGCCTAGCGGCCTACGAGCAGTACTTC; CDR3: CALDGLAAYEQYF
J: TRBJ2-7; V: TRBV7-9; D: TRBD1; size: .; DNA: TGTGCCAGCAGCTTAATACAGGGGTCGGACTACGAGCAGTACTTC; CDR3: CASSLIQGSDYEQYF
J: TRBJ2-1; V: TRBV29-1; D: TRBD1; size: .; DNA: TGCAGCGTCGCTCAAAAAGTACAGGGGGCTATCTACAATGAGCAGTTCTTC; CDR3: CSVAQKVQGAIYNEQFF
J: TRBJ2-7; V: TRBV7-9; D: TRBD1; size: .; DNA: TGTGCCAGCAGCTTAGGAGGGACAGGGAGTGGGCTAAGGTCCTACGAGCAGTACTTC; CDR3: CASSLGGTGSGLRSYEQYF
J: TRBJ2-7; V: TRBV28; D: .; size: .; DNA: TGTGCCAGCAGTTTTTCTGGACAGCTTTACGAGCAGTACTTC; CDR3: CASSFSGQLYEQYF
J: TRBJ1-1; V: TRBV28; D: .; size: .; DNA: TGTGCCAGCAGTTTCGGGGGTAAGAACACTGAAGCTTTCTTT; CDR3: CASSFGGKNTEAFF
J: TRBJ1-1; V: TRBV18; D: TRBD1; size: .; DNA: TGTGCCAGCCACTGGGGACAGTCGAACACTGAAGCTTTCTTT; CDR3: CASHWGQSNTEAFF
J: TRBJ1-4; V: TRBV2; D: TRBD1; size: .; DNA: TGTGCCAGCAGCCAAACAGGGGGCCCTGCAACTAATGAAAAACTGTTTTTT; CDR3: CASSQTGGPATNEKLFF
J: TRBJ2-5; V: TRBV2; D: TRBD1; size: .; DNA: TGTGCCAGCAGGCTCAGGGGGAAAGAGACCCAGTACTTC; CDR3: CASRLRGKETQYF
J: TRBJ1-1; V: TRBV6-5; D: TRBD1; size: .; DNA: TGTGCCAGCAGTTATGAACAGGGGACCATGAACACTGAAGCTTTCTTT; CDR3: CASSYEQGTMNTEAFF
J: TRBJ1-2; V: TRBV28; D: .; size: .; DNA: TGTGCCAGCGAAAATACAGGTCCCGGCTATGGCTACACCTTC; CDR3: CASENTGPGYGYTF
J: TRBJ2-3; V: TRBV5-1; D: TRBD1; size: once; DNA: TGCGCCAGCAGCTCCACAGGGGCAGATACGCAGTATTTT; CDR3: CASSSTGADTQYF
J: TRBJ1-5; V: TRBV6-1; D: TRBD1; size: .; DNA: TGTGCCAGCACCGAAGACAGGGGGGGGATTCAGCCCCAGCATTTT; CDR3: CASTEDRGGIQPQHF
J: TRBJ2-7; V: TRBV6-1; D: .; size: .; DNA: TGTGCCAGCAGCAAAGACAGCATCAGCTCCTACGAGCAGTACTTC; CDR3: CASSKDSISSYEQYF
J: TRBJ2-6; V: TRBV6-5; D: .; size: few; DNA: TGTGCCAGCGCCCTCGGGGAGTCTGGGGCCAACGTCCTGACTTTC; CDR3: CASALGESGANVLTF
J: TRBJ1-5; V: TRBV6-1; D: .; size: .; DNA: TGTGCCAGCAGTGAACAGGTTTTTGGCAATCAGCCCCAGCATTTT; CDR3: CASSEQVFGNQPQHF
J: TRBJ1-2; V: TRBV7-9; D: .; size: .; DNA: TGTGCCAGCAGCGGGCGAACGGTCTGGACAGCCTTTAATGGCTACACCTTC; CDR3: CASSGRTVWTAFNGYTF
J: TRBJ2-1; V: TRBV25-1; D: TRBD2; size: .; DNA: TGTGCCACCAGGACTAGCGGGGACTCCTACAATGAGCAGTTCTTC; CDR3: CATRTSGDSYNEQFF
J: TRBJ2-1; V: TRBV5-1; D: TRBD2; size: .; DNA: TGCGCCAGCAGCTATCCAAGTGGACTAGCGGGAGGCGGGGACAATGAGCAGTTCTTC; CDR3: CASSYPSGLAGGGDNEQFF
J: TRBJ2-1; V: TRBV27; D: TRBD1; size: .; DNA: TGTGCCAGCAGTTTGGGGACAGGGGGTTCGCATGAGCAGTTCTTC; CDR3: CASSLGTGGSHEQFF
J: TRBJ1-2; V: TRBV2; D: .; size: once; DNA: TGTGCCAGCACAATACACCCAAACTATGGCTACACCTTC; CDR3: CASTIHPNYGYTF
J: TRBJ1-2; V: TRBV5-1; D: .; size: .; DNA: TGCGCCAGCAGCTTGAACACCTATGGCTACACCTTC; CDR3: CASSLNTYGYTF
J: TRBJ2-3; V: TRBV28; D: .; size: .; DNA: TGTGCCAGCAGTTTAGAAACTAGCCGATTCACAGATACGCAGTATTTT; CDR3: CASSLETSRFTDTQYF
J: TRBJ2-3; V: TRBV18; D: TRBD1; size: .; DNA: TGTGCCAGCTCACGGACAGGGGGCAGGGATACGCAGTATTTT; CDR3: CASSRTGGRDTQYF
J: TRBJ2-7; V: TRBV7-8; D: TRBD2; size: .; DNA: TGTGCCAGCAGCTTAGCGCTGGGACTAGCGGGGTCCTACGAGCAGTACTTC; CDR3: CASSLALGLAGSYEQYF
J: TRBJ2-5; V: TRBV27; D: TRBD2; size: .; DNA: TGTGCCAGCAGTTTATATGGGGAGGGTCAGGCGCGCTTAGAGACCCAGTACTTC; CDR3: CASSLYGEGQARLETQYF
J: TRBJ1-6; V: TRBV9; D: .; size: .; DNA: TGTGCCAGCAGTTCGTGGGCCTTGGGTTCACCCCTCCACTTT; CDR3: CASSSWALGSPLHF
J: TRBJ1-5; V: TRBV27; D: .; size: .; DNA: TGTGCCAGCAGTTTATACCCCGGGGGCAATCAGCCCCAGCATTTT; CDR3: CASSLYPGGNQPQHF
J: TRBJ2-7; V: TRBV27; D: .; size: .; DNA: TGTGCCAGCATCCCACGAGGGCGAGCGGCACGGGCGGACGAGCAGTACTTC; CDR3: CASIPRGRAARADEQYF
J: TRBJ1-5; V: TRBV6-1; D: TRBD1; size: .; DNA: TGTGCCAGCAGTGGCGGACAGGGGGCGTTCCAGCCCCAGCATTTT; CDR3: CASSGGQGAFQPQHF
J: TRBJ2-2; V: TRBV28; D: TRBD2; size: .; DNA: TGTGCCAGCACCAAGGGAGGGTCTGGAGGGGAGCTGTTTTTT; CDR3: CASTKGGSGGELFF
J: TRBJ2-7; V: TRBV28; D: TRBD1; size: .; DNA: TGTGCCAGCATAGGGACAGGGACAGCAGGGTCCTACGAGCAGTACTTC; CDR3: CASIGTGTAGSYEQYF
J: TRBJ2-7; V: TRBV28; D: .; size: .; DNA: TGTGCCAGCAGGATGGCCGGGGGGCTGGGCGAGCAGTACTTC; CDR3: CASRMAGGLGEQYF
J: TRBJ2-1; V: TRBV5-1; D: TRBD2; size: .; DNA: TGCGCCAGCAGCTCCAGGGAGCGGGAGGGCCGCAATGAGCAGTTCTTC; CDR3: CASSSREREGRNEQFF
J: TRBJ1-1; V: TRBV13; D: .; size: .; DNA: TGTGCCAGCAGCACCAACAGGGAACGTGAAGCTTTCTTT; CDR3: CASSTNREREAFF
J: TRBJ2-3; V: TRBV7-3; D: TRBD2; size: .; DNA: TGTGCCAGCAGCCGAGGACTAGCTGGAGATACGCAGTATTTT; CDR3: CASSRGLAGDTQYF
J: TRBJ1-2; V: TRBV2; D: TRBD1; size: .; DNA: TGTGCCAGCAGAAGGACAGGAGATGGCTACACCTTC; CDR3: CASRRTGDGYTF
J: TRBJ1-2; V: TRBV5-1; D: .; size: .; DNA: TGCGCCAGCAGCTTAACTGGTCTACAGGGAGATGGCTACACCTTC; CDR3: CASSLTGLQGDGYTF